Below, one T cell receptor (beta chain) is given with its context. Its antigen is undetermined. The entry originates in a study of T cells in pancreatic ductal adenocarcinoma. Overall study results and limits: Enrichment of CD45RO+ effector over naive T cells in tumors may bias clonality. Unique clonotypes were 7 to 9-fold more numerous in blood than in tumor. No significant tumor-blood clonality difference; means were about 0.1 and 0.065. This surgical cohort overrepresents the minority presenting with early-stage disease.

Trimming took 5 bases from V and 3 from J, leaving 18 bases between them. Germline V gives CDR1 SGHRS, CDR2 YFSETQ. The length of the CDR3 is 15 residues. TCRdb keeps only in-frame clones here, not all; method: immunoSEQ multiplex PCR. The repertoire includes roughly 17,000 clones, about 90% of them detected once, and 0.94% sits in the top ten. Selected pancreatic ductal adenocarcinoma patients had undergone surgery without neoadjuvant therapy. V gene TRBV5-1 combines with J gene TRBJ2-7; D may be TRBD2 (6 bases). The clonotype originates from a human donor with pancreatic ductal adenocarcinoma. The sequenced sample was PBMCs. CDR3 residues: CASSLGEEGIYEQYF. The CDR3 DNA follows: TGCGCCAGCAGTCTGGGGGAGGAAGGCATCTACGAGCAGTACTTC.